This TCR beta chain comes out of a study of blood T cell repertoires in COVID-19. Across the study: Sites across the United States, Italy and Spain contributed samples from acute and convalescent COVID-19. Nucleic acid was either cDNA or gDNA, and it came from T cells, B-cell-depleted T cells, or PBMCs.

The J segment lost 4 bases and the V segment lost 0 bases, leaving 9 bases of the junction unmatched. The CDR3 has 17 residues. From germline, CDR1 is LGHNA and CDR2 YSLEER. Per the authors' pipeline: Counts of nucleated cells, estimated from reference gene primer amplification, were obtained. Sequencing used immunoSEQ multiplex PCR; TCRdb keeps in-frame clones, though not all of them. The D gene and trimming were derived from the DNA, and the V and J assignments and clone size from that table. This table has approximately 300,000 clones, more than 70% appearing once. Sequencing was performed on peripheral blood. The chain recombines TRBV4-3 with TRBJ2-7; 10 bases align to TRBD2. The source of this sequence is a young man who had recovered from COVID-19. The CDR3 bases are TGCGCCAGCAGCCAAGAAGCGGGGGGGCTGTCGTTTTACGAGCAGTACTTC. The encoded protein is CASSQEAGGLSFYEQYF.